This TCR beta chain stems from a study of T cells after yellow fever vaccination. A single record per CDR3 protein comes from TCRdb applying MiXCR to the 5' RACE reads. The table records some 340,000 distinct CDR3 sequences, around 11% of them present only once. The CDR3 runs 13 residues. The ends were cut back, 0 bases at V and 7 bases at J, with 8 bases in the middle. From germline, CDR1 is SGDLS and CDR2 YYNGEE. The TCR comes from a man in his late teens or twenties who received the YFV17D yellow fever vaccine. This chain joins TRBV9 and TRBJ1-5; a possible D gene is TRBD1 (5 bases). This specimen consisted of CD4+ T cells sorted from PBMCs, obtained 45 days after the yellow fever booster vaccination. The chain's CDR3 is CASSVDQGQPQHF. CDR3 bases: TGTGCCAGCAGCGTAGACCAGGGACAGCCCCAGCATTTT.